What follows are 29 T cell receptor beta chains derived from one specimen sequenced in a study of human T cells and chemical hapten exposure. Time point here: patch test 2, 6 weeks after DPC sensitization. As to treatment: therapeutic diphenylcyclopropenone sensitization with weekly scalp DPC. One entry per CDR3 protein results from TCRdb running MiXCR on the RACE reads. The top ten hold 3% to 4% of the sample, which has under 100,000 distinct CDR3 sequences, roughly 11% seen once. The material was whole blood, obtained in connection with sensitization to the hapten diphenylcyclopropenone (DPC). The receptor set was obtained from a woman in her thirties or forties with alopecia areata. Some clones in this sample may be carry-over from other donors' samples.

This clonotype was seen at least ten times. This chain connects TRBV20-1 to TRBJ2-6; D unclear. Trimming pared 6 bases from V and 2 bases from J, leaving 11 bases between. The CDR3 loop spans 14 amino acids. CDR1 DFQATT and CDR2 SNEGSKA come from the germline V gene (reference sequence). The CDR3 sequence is CSAGRLTGANVLTF. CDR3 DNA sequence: TGCAGTGCCGGTCGCCTTACTGGGGCCAACGTCCTGACTTTC.

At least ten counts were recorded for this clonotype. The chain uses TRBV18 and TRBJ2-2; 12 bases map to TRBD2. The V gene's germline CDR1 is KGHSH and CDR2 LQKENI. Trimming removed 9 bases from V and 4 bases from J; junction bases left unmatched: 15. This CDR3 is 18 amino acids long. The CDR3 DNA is TGTGCCAGTTCCAGGGTCCAAACGACTAGCGGGAGCACCGGGGAGCTGTTTTTT. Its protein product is CASSRVQTTSGSTGELFF. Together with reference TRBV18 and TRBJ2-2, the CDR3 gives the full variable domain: NAGVMQNPRHLVRRRGQEARLRCSPMKGHSHVYWYRQLPEEGLKFMVYLQKENIIDESGMPKERFSAEFPKEGPSILRIQQVVRGDSAAYFCASSRVQTTSGSTGELFFGEGSRLTVL.

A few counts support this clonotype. DNA for the CDR3: TGTGCCAGCAGTTCTCAGCGGGGGACGTCTGGGGAGCAGTTCTTC. Residues: CASSSQRGTSGEQFF. The rearrangement links TRBV6-5 to TRBJ2-1; 8 nucleotides line up with TRBD2. The V gene end was trimmed by 4 bases and the J gene end by 10 bases; junction bases not matched to a gene: 12. CDR1 MNHEY and CDR2 SVGAGI come from the germline V gene. The CDR3 totals 15 residues.

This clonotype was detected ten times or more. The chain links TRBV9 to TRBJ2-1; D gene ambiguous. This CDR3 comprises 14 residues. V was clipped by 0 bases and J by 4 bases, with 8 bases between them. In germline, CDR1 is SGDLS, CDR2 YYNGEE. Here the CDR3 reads CASSVAVGYNEQFF. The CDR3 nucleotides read TGTGCCAGCAGCGTAGCTGTCGGTTACAATGAGCAGTTCTTC.

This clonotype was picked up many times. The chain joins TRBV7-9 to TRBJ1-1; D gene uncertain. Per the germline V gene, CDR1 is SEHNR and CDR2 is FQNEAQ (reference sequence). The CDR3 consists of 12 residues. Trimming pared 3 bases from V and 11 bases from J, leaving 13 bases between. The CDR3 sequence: CASSFTGRSAFF. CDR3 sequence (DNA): TGTGCCAGCAGCTTCACCGGAAGATCGGCTTTCTTT.

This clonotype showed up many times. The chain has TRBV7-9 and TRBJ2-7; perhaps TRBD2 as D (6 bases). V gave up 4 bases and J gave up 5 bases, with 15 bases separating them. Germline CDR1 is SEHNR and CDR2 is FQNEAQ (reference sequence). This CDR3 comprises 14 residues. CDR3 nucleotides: TGTGCCAGCAGCTCCCTCTGGGAGGACGACGAGCAGTACTTC. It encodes CASSSLWEDDEQYF.

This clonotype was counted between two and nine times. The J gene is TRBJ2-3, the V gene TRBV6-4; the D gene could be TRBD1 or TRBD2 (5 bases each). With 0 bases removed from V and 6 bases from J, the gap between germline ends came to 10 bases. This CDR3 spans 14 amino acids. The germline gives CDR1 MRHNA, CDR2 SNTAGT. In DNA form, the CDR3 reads TGTGCCAGCAGTGACTCGGGACGCCGCGATACGCAGTATTTT. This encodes CASSDSGRRDTQYF.

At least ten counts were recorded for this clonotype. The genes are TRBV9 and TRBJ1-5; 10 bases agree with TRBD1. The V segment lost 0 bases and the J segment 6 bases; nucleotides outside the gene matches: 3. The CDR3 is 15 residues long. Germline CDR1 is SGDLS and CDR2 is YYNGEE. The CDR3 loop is CASSVEGTGVQPQHF. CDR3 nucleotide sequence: TGTGCCAGCAGCGTAGAGGGGACAGGGGTTCAGCCCCAGCATTTT.

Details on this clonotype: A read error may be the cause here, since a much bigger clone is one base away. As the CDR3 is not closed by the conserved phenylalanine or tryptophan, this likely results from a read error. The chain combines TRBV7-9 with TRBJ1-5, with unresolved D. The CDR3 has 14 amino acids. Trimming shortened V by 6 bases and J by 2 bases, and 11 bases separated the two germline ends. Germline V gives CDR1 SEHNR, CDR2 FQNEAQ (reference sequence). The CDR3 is CASRKNGGNQPQHS. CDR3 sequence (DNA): TGTGCCAGCAGGAAAAATGGGGGCAATCAGCCCCAGCATTCT.

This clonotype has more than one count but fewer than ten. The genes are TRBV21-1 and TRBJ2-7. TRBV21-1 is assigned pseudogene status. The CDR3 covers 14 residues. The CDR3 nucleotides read TGTGCCAGCAGCAGTGTGCCTCGGGCCTACGAGCAGTACTTC. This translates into CASSSVPRAYEQYF.

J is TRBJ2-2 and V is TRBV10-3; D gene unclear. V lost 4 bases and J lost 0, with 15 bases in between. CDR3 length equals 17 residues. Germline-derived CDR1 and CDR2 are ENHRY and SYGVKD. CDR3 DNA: TGTGCCATCAGTGGGCTAGACAATCAGGCGAACACCGGGGAGCTGTTTTTT. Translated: CAISGLDNQANTGELFF.

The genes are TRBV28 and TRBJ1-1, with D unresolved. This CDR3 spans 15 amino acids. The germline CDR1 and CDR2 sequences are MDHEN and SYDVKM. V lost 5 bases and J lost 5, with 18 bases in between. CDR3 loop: CASSPHTGRSTEAFF. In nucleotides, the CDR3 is TGTGCCAGCAGTCCCCACACCGGGCGGAGTACTGAAGCTTTCTTT. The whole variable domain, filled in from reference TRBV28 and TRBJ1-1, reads DVKVTQSSRYLVKRTGEKVFLECVQDMDHENMFWYRQDPGLGLRLIYFSYDVKMKEKGDIPEGYSVSREKKERFSLILESASTNQTSMYLCASSPHTGRSTEAFFGQGTRLTVV.

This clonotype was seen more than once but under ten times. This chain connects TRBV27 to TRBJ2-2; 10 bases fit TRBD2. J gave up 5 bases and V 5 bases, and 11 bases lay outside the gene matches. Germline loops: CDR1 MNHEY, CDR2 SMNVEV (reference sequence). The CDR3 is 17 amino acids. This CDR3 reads CASSPDLAGVSTGELFF. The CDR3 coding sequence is TGTGCCAGCAGTCCGGATCTAGCGGGAGTTTCGACCGGGGAGCTGTTTTTT.

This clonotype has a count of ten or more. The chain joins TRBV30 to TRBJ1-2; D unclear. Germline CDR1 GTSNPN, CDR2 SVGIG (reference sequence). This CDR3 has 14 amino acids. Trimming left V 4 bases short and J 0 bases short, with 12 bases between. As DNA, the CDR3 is TGTGCCTGGAAGCGCAGGAAGACTAACTATGGCTACACCTTC. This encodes CAWKRRKTNYGYTF.

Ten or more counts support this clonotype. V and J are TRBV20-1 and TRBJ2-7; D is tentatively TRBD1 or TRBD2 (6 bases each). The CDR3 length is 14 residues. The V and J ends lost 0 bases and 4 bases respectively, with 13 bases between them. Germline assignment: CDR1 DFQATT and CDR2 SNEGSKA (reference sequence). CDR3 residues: CSAREQGGLYEQYF. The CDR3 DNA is TGCAGTGCTAGAGAACAGGGAGGCTTGTACGAGCAGTACTTC.

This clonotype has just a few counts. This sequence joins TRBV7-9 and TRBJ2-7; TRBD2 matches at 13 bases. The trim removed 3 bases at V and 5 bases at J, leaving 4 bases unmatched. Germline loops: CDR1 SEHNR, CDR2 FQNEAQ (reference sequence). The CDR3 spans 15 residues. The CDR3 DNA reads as TGTGCCAGCAGCTTTTGGACTAGCGGGGGCCACGAGCAGTACTTC. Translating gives CASSFWTSGGHEQYF.

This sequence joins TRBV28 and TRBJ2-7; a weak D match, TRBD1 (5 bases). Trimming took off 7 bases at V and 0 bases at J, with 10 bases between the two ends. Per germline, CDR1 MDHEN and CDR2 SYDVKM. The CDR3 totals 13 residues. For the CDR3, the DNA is TGTGCCAGCACCCTGACAGTCTCCTACGAGCAGTACTTC. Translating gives CASTLTVSYEQYF.

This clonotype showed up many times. CDR3 DNA sequence: TGTGCCAGCAGTTTTGGACTGACTGGGTATGGCTACACCTTC. Translated, it gives CASSFGLTGYGYTF. This chain uses TRBV6-2 or TRBV6-3 with TRBJ1-2; D gene uncertain. V lost 4 bases to trimming and J lost 5 bases, with 14 bases between them. The CDR3 length is 14 residues. From germline, CDR1 is MNHEY and CDR2 SVGEGT.

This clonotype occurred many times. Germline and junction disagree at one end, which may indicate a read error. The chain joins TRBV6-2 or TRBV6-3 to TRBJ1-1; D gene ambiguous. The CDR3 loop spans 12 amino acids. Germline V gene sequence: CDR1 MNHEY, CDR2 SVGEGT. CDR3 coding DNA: TGTGCCAGCAGTTACCCAGACTTTGAAGCTCTCTTT. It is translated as CASSYPDFEALF.

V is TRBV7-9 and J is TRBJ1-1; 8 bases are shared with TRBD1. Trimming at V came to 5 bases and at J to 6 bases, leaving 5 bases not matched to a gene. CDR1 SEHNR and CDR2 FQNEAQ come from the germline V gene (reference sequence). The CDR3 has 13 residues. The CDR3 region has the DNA TGTGCCAGCAGCGGACAGGGACCGGCTGAAGCTTTCTTT. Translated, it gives CASSGQGPAEAFF.

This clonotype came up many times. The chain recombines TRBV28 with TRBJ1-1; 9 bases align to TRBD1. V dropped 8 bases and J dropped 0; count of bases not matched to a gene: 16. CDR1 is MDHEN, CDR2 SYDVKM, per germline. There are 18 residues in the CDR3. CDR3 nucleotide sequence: TGTGCCAGCGACACCGGGACAGGGATAAAACCAGTGAACACTGAAGCTTTCTTT. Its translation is CASDTGTGIKPVNTEAFF.

The CDR3 nucleotides are TGTGCCAGCAGCTTTAGCGCTAGGGGTACCGGGGAGCTGTTTTTT. It encodes CASSFSARGTGELFF. This rearrangement joins TRBV7-6 to TRBJ2-2; D could derive from TRBD1 or TRBD2 (5 bases each). The V end was cut by 3 bases, the J end by 5 bases, with 13 bases between. Germline V lookup: CDR1 SGHVS, CDR2 FNYEAQ. The length of the CDR3 is 15 residues.

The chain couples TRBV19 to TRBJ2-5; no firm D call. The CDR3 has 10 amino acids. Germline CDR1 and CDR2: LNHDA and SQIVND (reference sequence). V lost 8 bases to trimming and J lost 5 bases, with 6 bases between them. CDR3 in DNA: TGTGCCAGTCGAATCGAGACCCAGTACTTC. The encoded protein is CASRIETQYF.

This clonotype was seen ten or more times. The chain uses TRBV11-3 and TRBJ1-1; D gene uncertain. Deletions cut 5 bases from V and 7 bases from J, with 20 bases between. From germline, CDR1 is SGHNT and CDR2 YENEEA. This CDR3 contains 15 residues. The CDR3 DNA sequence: TGTGCCAGCAGCCCCCGTCCGGCGGACCGGAGTGAAGCTTTCTTT. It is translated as CASSPRPADRSEAFF.

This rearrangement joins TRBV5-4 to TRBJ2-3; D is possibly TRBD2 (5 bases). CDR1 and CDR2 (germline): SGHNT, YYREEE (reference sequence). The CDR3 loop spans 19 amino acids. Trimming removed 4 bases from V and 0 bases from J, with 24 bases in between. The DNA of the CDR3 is TGTGCCAGCAGCCCAGCGGTCTTAGTGGGAAGCAGGAGCACAGATACGCAGTATTTT. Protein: CASSPAVLVGSRSTDTQYF.

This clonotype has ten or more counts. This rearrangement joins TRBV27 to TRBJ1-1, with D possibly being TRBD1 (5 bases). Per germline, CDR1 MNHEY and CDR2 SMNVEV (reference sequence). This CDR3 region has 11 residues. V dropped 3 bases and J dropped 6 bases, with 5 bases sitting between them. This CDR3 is CASSLGAEAFF. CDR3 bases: TGTGCCAGCAGTTTGGGGGCTGAAGCTTTCTTT.

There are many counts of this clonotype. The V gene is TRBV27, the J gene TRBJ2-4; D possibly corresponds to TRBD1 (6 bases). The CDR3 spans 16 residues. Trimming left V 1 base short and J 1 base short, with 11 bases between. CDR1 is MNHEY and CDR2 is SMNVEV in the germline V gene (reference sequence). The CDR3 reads CASSLWGPGAKNIQYF. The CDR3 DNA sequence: TGTGCCAGCAGTTTATGGGGGCCGGGGGCCAAAAACATTCAGTACTTC.

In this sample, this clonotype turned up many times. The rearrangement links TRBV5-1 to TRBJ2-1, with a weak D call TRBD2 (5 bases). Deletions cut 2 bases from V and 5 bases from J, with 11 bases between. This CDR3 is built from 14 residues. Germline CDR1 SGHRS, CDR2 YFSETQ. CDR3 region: CASSLGLANNEQFF. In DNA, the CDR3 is TGCGCCAGCAGCTTAGGCCTAGCTAACAATGAGCAGTTCTTC.

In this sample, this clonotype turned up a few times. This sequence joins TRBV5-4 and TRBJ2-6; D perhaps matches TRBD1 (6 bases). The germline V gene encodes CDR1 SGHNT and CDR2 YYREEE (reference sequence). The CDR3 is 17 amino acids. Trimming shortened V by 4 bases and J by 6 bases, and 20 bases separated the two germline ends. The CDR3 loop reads CASSIYGQSRAANVLTF. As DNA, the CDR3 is TGTGCCAGCAGCATTTACGGACAGTCTCGCGCGGCCAACGTCCTGACTTTC.